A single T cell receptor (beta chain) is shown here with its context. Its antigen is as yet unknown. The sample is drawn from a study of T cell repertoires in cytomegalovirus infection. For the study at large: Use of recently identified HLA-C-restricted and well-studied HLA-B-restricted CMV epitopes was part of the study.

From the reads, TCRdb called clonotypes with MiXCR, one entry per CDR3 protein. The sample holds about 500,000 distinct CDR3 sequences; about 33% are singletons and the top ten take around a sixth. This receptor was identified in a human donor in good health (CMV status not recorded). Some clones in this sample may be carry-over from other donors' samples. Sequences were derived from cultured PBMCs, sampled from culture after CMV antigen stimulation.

The CDR3 reads CAISLQNSETQYF. CDR3 sequence (DNA): TGTGCCATCAGCCTACAGAATTCAGAGACCCAGTACTTC. The V and J genes are TRBV10-3 and TRBJ2-5, with no clear D. Trimming pared 6 bases from V and 4 bases from J, leaving 12 bases between. Germline CDR1 reads ENHRY; CDR2 reads SYGVKD. This CDR3 comprises 13 residues.